This passage covers 20 T cell receptor beta chains from one sample sequenced in a study of long-term antiretroviral therapy in people with HIV. They ran version v3.0 of the immunoSEQ assay at survey level. The repertoire was sequenced with immunoSEQ multiplex PCR; TCRdb's copy has only in-frame clones and lacks some. The repertoire includes some 28,000 clones, roughly 93% of them detected once, and over 9% sits in the top ten. The sample consisted of unsorted PBMCs, taken 6.2 years after starting antiretroviral therapy. All receptors come from a middle-aged man with HIV.

The chain carries TRBV4-2 and TRBJ2-1; 10 positions match TRBD2. CDR1 is LGHNA and CDR2 is YNFKEQ in the germline V gene. V was clipped by 0 bases and J by 0 bases; unmatched bases: 14. The CDR3 has 21 residues. In DNA form, the CDR3 reads TGTGCCAGCAGCCAAGATTGGTATGGGCTAGCGGGAGCGGGCTCCTACAATGAGCAGTTCTTC. It encodes CASSQDWYGLAGAGSYNEQFF.

The chain is built from TRBV6-5 and TRBJ1-6; D gene uncertain. The V end lost 2 bases, the J end lost 8 bases, and 16 bases lay between the germline ends. From germline, CDR1 is MNHEY and CDR2 SVGAGI. The CDR3 covers 16 residues. The CDR3 sequence: CASSYGVASLDSPLHF. DNA of the CDR3: TGTGCCAGCAGTTACGGGGTTGCGAGCCTTGATTCACCCCTCCACTTT.

The genes are TRBV7-6 and TRBJ2-2; 11 bases align to TRBD2. The CDR3 contains 18 residues. The germline V gene encodes CDR1 SGHVS and CDR2 FNYEAQ. J lost 4 bases, V lost 4 bases, and 11 bases had no gene match. CDR3 coding DNA: TGTGCCAGCAGCTCACCACTAGCGGGAGAGCGGGTCACCGGGGAGCTGTTTTTT. This gives the protein CASSSPLAGERVTGELFF.

The CDR3 is CASRGVSAYEQYF. For the CDR3, the DNA is TGTGCCAGCCGGGGGGTTTCGGCCTACGAGCAGTACTTC. The chain couples TRBV18 to TRBJ2-7; 7 bases agree with TRBD2. Germline V gives CDR1 KGHSH, CDR2 LQKENI. This CDR3 has 13 amino acids. V shed 8 bases and J 2 bases; nucleotides not matched to a gene: 6.

The sample holds one count of this clone. The chain joins TRBV7-9 to TRBJ2-6; D uncertain. V dropped 1 base and J dropped 1 base, with 5 bases sitting between them. CDR1 and CDR2 from the germline V gene are SEHNR and FQNEAQ (reference sequence). This CDR3 comprises 15 residues. The CDR3 loop reads CASSLGHSGANVLTF. As DNA, the CDR3 is TGTGCCAGCAGCTTAGGTCATTCTGGGGCCAACGTCCTGACTTTC.

V and J are TRBV18 and TRBJ1-1; the D gene is possibly TRBD1 (5 bases). Trimming cost V 2 bases and J 4 bases, with 11 bases left between them. The germline V gene encodes CDR1 KGHSH and CDR2 LQKENI. The CDR3 is 14 amino acids. The CDR3 here is CASSPAGIPTEAFF. CDR3 in DNA: TGTGCCAGCTCACCAGCAGGGATCCCCACTGAAGCTTTCTTT.

The gene calls are TRBV7-9 and TRBJ2-3; 11 bases map to TRBD2. The ends lost 4 bases at V and 3 bases at J; junction bases unmatched: 6. The CDR3 runs 16 residues. Germline CDR1 SEHNR, CDR2 FQNEAQ (reference sequence). The CDR3 here is CASSSRLAGQTDTQYF. As DNA, the CDR3 is TGTGCCAGCAGCTCCCGACTAGCGGGGCAAACAGATACGCAGTATTTT.

The sample holds one count of this clone. V gene TRBV2 combines with J gene TRBJ2-5; D ambiguous. This CDR3 is built from 11 residues. V was shortened by 2 bases and J by 5 bases, with 3 bases between the two germline ends. Germline V gene sequence: CDR1 SNHLY, CDR2 FYNNEI. CDR3 sequence: CASSERETQYF. CDR3 in DNA: TGTGCCAGCAGTGAAAGGGAGACCCAGTACTTC.

The J gene is TRBJ2-7, the V gene TRBV29-1, with 9 bases lining up with TRBD2. Germline assignment: CDR1 SQVTM and CDR2 ANQGSEA. The junction had 4 bases not matched to a gene; V was cut back by 4 bases and J by 3 bases. CDR3 size: 13 residues. The CDR3 nucleotides are TGCAGCGTTGTCTCTAGCGGGAACTACGAGCAGTACTTC. Protein product: CSVVSSGNYEQYF.

The chain combines TRBV5-4 with TRBJ2-3; D is perhaps TRBD1 (6 bases). Trimming removed 4 bases at V and 0 bases at J, with 21 bases between. Germline V gene data show CDR1 as SGHNT and CDR2 as YYREEE (reference sequence). CDR3 length: 18 amino acids. CDR3 nucleotides: TGTGCCAGCAGCGGGATGGCGATGACAGGTACTAGCACAGATACGCAGTATTTT. As protein: CASSGMAMTGTSTDTQYF.

This chain links TRBV7-2 with TRBJ2-5, with D perhaps matching TRBD1 (5 bases). Trimming pared 5 bases from V and 5 bases from J, leaving 15 bases between. CDR3 length equals 14 residues. Germline values: CDR1 SGHTA, CDR2 FQGNSA. The CDR3 here is CASSQTGERETQYF. CDR3 in DNA: TGTGCCAGCAGCCAAACAGGAGAGAGGGAGACCCAGTACTTC.

A single count supports this clone. The rearrangement links TRBV7-2 to TRBJ2-7; D perhaps matches TRBD1 (5 bases). V was cut by 5 bases and J by 5 bases, with 19 bases left in between. CDR3 length equals 15 residues. Germline CDR1 reads SGHTA; CDR2 reads FQGNSA. The chain's CDR3 is CASSPSRDIGHEQYF. CDR3 DNA sequence: TGTGCCAGCAGCCCGAGCAGGGATATAGGCCACGAGCAGTACTTC.

The gene calls are TRBV11-1 and TRBJ2-1, with D unresolved. In germline, CDR1 is SGHAT, CDR2 FQDESV (reference sequence). The CDR3 length is 16 residues. Deletions cut 5 bases from V and 8 bases from J, with 22 bases between. The CDR3 DNA reads as TGTGCCAGCAGCCCACACCAGGCGCCCCTGGGTGATGAGCAGTTCTTC. Translating it yields CASSPHQAPLGDEQFF.

V and J are TRBV28 and TRBJ1-1; D remains unclear. The length of the CDR3 is 13 residues. V lost 3 bases to trimming and J lost 5 bases, with 10 bases between them. Germline CDR1 is MDHEN and CDR2 is SYDVKM. The CDR3 DNA reads as TGTGCCAGCAGTTTTCTGAGGGTAACTGAAGCTTTCTTT. This translates into CASSFLRVTEAFF.

For the CDR3, the DNA is TGTGCCAGCAGTTACAAGGGGGCGCTGCCCGAGCAGTACTTC. Its protein is CASSYKGALPEQYF. The gene calls are TRBV6-5 and TRBJ2-7; 7 bases align to TRBD1. CDR1 and CDR2 from the germline V gene are MNHEY and SVGAGI. This CDR3 is built from 14 residues. The junction had 7 bases not matched to a gene; V was cut back by 2 bases and J by 6 bases.

The chain employs TRBV7-8 and TRBJ2-2; D gene uncertain. The ends were cut back, 5 bases at V and 2 bases at J, with 12 bases in the middle. The CDR3 runs to 15 residues. CDR1 SGHVS and CDR2 FQNEAQ come from the germline V gene. The DNA of the CDR3 is TGTGCCAGCAGCCGCCGGGTCCTAAACACCGGGGAGCTGTTTTTT. This sequence encodes CASSRRVLNTGELFF.

The chain employs TRBV27 and TRBJ2-7, with TRBD1 identical over 8 bases. CDR3 length: 18 residues. Germline V gene lookup returns CDR1 MNHEY and CDR2 SMNVEV (reference sequence). After removal of 0 bases from V and 5 bases from J, the junction contained 15 bases not matched to a gene. The CDR3 coding sequence is TGTGCCAGCAGTTTATCGAAGACTGTGGACAGGGTAACCCACGAGCAGTACTTC. Translating it yields CASSLSKTVDRVTHEQYF.

V is TRBV11-1 and J is TRBJ2-7; 7 nucleotides line up with TRBD1. Trimming at V came to 2 bases and at J to 3 bases, leaving 13 bases not matched to a gene. This CDR3 spans 17 amino acids. Germline loops: CDR1 SGHAT, CDR2 FQDESV (reference sequence). The chain's CDR3 is CASSLPSTGDSGYEQYF. CDR3 bases: TGTGCCAGCAGCTTACCTTCTACAGGGGATAGTGGCTACGAGCAGTACTTC.

The CDR3 DNA is TGTGCCGCCCAGTTAGCGGGCCGCACAGATACGCAGTATTTT. Translating it yields CAAQLAGRTDTQYF. The genes are TRBV5-6 and TRBJ2-3, with 7 nucleotides matching TRBD2. With V trimmed by 10 bases and J by 1 base, 9 bases remained unmatched. CDR3 size: 14 residues. Germline V gene sequence: CDR1 SGHDT, CDR2 YYEEEE.

This chain links TRBV6-1 with TRBJ2-3, with TRBD2 as a possible D gene (5 bases). This CDR3 is built from 13 residues. V lost 5 bases to trimming and J lost 4 bases, with 10 bases between them. Germline-derived CDR1 and CDR2 are MNHNS and SASEGT. DNA of the CDR3: TGTGCCAGCAGTCAACTAGGGCCAGATACGCAGTATTTT. This gives the protein CASSQLGPDTQYF.